The rows below give T cell receptor beta chains drawn from one sample of a study of Ad26.COV2.S vaccination and SARS-CoV-2 variants. The repertoire was sequenced with immunoSEQ multiplex PCR; TCRdb's copy has only in-frame clones and lacks some. This sample has fewer than 600,000 clones, with 89% found just once. Material: peripheral blood, obtained in a trial of Ad26.COV2.S vaccine versus placebo. The receptors come from a person aged 18-65 years who received the Ad26.COV2.S COVID-19 vaccine or a placebo. The conserved cysteine and the conserved F or W are not part of the CDR3 here.

V	J	CDR3
TRBV7-3	TRBJ2-3	ASSLIAGRADTQY
TRBV29-1	TRBJ1-1	SVDRQGNTEAF
TRBV9	TRBJ2-2	ASRRSGLDYSGELF
TRBV28	TRBJ2-2	ASGTYLTGELF
TRBV11-3	TRBJ2-1	ASSSSRGGGEQF
TRBV30	TRBJ2-5	AWSVRGLETQY
TRBV27	TRBJ1-1	ASSLRGGRRTEAF
TRBV20-1	TRBJ2-1	SASLGGKDEQF
TRBV6-5	TRBJ1-2	ASSYQGYYGYT
TRBV27	TRBJ1-2	ASKGGRSYGYT
TRBV25-1	TRBJ2-5	ASSERLYQETQY
TRBV7-2	TRBJ2-3	ASSLGSRATDTQY
TRBV11-2	TRBJ1-6	ASSPGRNSPLH
TRBV19	TRBJ2-1	ASSRQSSYNEQF
TRBV5-1	TRBJ2-5	ASSPTDVIGTQY
TRBV9	TRBJ2-5	ASSVSWGVQETQY
TRBV7-2	TRBJ1-6	ASSFQADSPLH
TRBV7-2	TRBJ2-2	ASSLKFPGQKMNTGELF
TRBV30	TRBJ1-1	AWNPRRVGTEAF
TRBV3-1/TRBV3-2	TRBJ2-4	ASSQWGQGINIQY
TRBV13	TRBJ1-1	ASSLRTGEAF
TRBV6-5	TRBJ1-1	ASSYSRELSTEAF
TRBV7-9	TRBJ1-2	ASSLGKREYGYT
TRBV27	TRBJ2-7	ASSFTGISYEQY
TRBV5-8	TRBJ1-6	ASSLFQGTLRSPLH
TRBV21-1	TRBJ2-7	ASSNRTNLGQYTYEQY
TRBV14	TRBJ1-5	ASSLSRQGYSNQPQH
TRBV27	TRBJ2-1	ASSHPGAGGYNEQF
TRBV5-1	TRBJ1-1	ASSWGQTYTEAF
TRBV7-8	TRBJ1-1	ASSLGPGKTEAF
TRBV11-3	TRBJ2-1	ASSTRTGTGGRGNEQF
TRBV14	TRBJ1-1	ASSQAENTEAF
TRBV25-1	TRBJ1-3	ASSEPSGDRGVDTIY
TRBV2	TRBJ2-1	ASKDKGGSYNEQF
TRBV30	TRBJ1-5	AWNSNQPQH
TRBV3-1/TRBV3-2	TRBJ1-4	ASSQWGLGANEKLF
TRBV11-2	TRBJ2-1	ASSLISGQAYNEQF
TRBV5-1	TRBJ2-1	ASSTTSGGNNEQF
TRBV5-1	TRBJ1-1	ASSPSTGGLGTEAF
TRBV6-1	TRBJ2-7	ASSERTLGIRYEQY
TRBV19	TRBJ2-2	ASTNPGTGLGGELF
TRBV10-2	TRBJ1-1	ASSESTRVAF
TRBV14	TRBJ1-1	ASSPPGMNTEAF
TRBV7-2	TRBJ1-5	ASRRAGGEQPQH
TRBV7-9	TRBJ1-6	ASSQQGQGRSPLH
TRBV2	TRBJ2-7	ASSVSPEQY
TRBV4-2	TRBJ2-7	ASSQELREFYEQY
TRBV5-1	TRBJ1-6	ASSLGTGWNSPLH
TRBV30	TRBJ1-1	AWSVAVGTEAF